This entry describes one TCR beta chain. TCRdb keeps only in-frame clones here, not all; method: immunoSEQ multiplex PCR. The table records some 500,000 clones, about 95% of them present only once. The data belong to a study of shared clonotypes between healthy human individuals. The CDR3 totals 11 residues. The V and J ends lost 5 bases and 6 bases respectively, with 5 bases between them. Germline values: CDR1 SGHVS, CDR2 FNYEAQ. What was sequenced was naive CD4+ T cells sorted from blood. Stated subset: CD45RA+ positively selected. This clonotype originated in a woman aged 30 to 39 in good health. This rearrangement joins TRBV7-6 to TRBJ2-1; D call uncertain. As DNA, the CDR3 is TGTGCCAGCAGCGTCCTCAATGAGCAGTTCTTC. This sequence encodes CASSVLNEQFF.